The 24 T cell receptor beta chains below were found in one sample sequenced in a study of shared clonotypes between healthy human individuals. Clones were sequenced by immunoSEQ multiplex PCR, and TCRdb holds only the in-frame ones, with some missing. The data hold about 1,500,000 clones, with 96% observed a single time. Sequencing was performed on naive CD4+ T cells sorted from blood. The sample's subset: CD45RA+ positively selected. The receptors were gathered from a man under 40 in good health.

V and J are TRBV5-1 and TRBJ2-3, with 8 bases that match TRBD1. Germline V lookup: CDR1 SGHRS, CDR2 YFSETQ. With 4 bases clipped from V and 14 bases from J, the junction kept 9 bases outside the gene matches. The CDR3 totals 12 residues. The CDR3 reads CASSETDRVMYF. The DNA for the CDR3 is TGCGCCAGCAGCGAGACGGACAGGGTGATGTATTTT. Supplemented by reference TRBV5-1 and TRBJ2-3, the full variable domain reads KAGVTQTPRYLIKTRGQQVTLSCSPISGHRSVSWYQQTPGQGLQFLFEYFSETQRNKGNFPGRFSGRQFSNSRSEMNVSTLELGDSALYLCASSETDRVMYFGPGTRLTVL.

This chain uses TRBV7-8 with TRBJ2-1, with D unresolved. The V end lost 2 bases, the J end lost 12 bases, and 14 bases lay between the germline ends. This CDR3 has 13 amino acids. CDR1 is SGHVS, CDR2 FQNEAQ, per germline. CDR3 amino acids: CASSLLPRSGQFF. The CDR3 coding sequence is TGTGCCAGCAGCTTACTCCCCAGGAGTGGGCAGTTCTTC.

This sequence joins TRBV6-6 and TRBJ1-2; 8 bases line up with TRBD1. Per the germline V gene, CDR1 is MNHNY and CDR2 is SVGAGI (reference sequence). V shed 0 bases, J shed 6 bases, and the junction held 0 bases outside the gene matches. The length of the CDR3 is 13 residues. CDR3 coding DNA: TGTGCCAGCAGTTACTCGGACAGGGATGGCTACACCTTC. Its protein product is CASSYSDRDGYTF.

V usage is TRBV4-3 and J usage is TRBJ2-1; TRBD1 is a possible D gene (6 bases). The CDR3 totals 15 residues. Germline V gene data show CDR1 as LGHNA and CDR2 as YSLEER. Deletions cut 0 bases from V and 11 bases from J, with 17 bases between. CDR3 sequence: CASSQETAGVGQQFF. The DNA of the CDR3 is TGCGCCAGCAGCCAAGAAACCGCAGGGGTGGGGCAGCAGTTCTTC.

CDR3 region: CASTVTGLREKLFF. CDR3 sequence (DNA): TGTGCCAGCACCGTGACAGGGTTGCGGGAAAAACTGTTTTTT. This chain joins TRBV28 and TRBJ1-4, with 7 nucleotides matching TRBD1. This CDR3 region has 14 residues. Germline CDR1 MDHEN, CDR2 SYDVKM. The trim removed 7 bases at V and 8 bases at J, leaving 10 bases unmatched.

The CDR3: CATSSSGVTGYNEQFF. CDR3 DNA: TGTGCCACCAGTAGTTCGGGAGTAACAGGATACAATGAGCAGTTCTTC. The rearrangement uses TRBV15 and TRBJ2-1, with D possibly TRBD2 on 6 matching bases. V dropped 6 bases and J dropped 4 bases, with 19 bases sitting between them. The germline gives CDR1 LNHNV, CDR2 YYDKDF (reference sequence). This CDR3 has 16 amino acids.

This chain links TRBV7-9 with TRBJ1-1, with D perhaps TRBD1 (5 bases). CDR3 length: 14 residues. With 5 bases removed from V and 2 bases from J, the gap between germline ends came to 12 bases. In germline, CDR1 is SEHNR, CDR2 FQNEAQ (reference sequence). CDR3 residues: CASSGRGDNTEAFF. The CDR3 nucleotides are TGTGCCAGCAGCGGTCGGGGGGACAACACTGAAGCTTTCTTT.

This clone was picked up a small number of times. The chain employs TRBV2 and TRBJ2-7, with D maybe TRBD2 (7 bases). CDR3 length: 16 residues. V lost 6 bases, J lost 2 bases, and 20 bases lay in between. Germline CDR1 is SNHLY and CDR2 is FYNNEI. CDR3 sequence: CASSRRGGREAYEQYF. CDR3 bases: TGTGCCAGCAGCCGAAGGGGGGGGAGAGAGGCCTACGAGCAGTACTTC. Full variable domain (missing parts from reference TRBV2 and TRBJ2-7): EPEVTQTPSHQVTQMGQEVILRCVPISNHLYFYWYRQILGQKVEFLVSFYNNEISEKSEIFDDQFSVERPDGSNFTLKIRSTKLEDSAMYFCASSRRGGREAYEQYFGPGTRLTVT.

The chain combines TRBV5-1 with TRBJ2-1; D possibly corresponds to TRBD2 (6 bases). V lost 3 bases and J 4 bases, leaving 14 bases between the germline ends. Germline assignment: CDR1 SGHRS and CDR2 YFSETQ. CDR3 length: 15 amino acids. CDR3 nucleotide sequence: TGCGCCAGCAGCTCACCGCGGGACTTTTACAATGAGCAGTTCTTC. It codes for CASSSPRDFYNEQFF. The full variable domain, completed using reference TRBV5-1 and TRBJ2-1, is KAGVTQTPRYLIKTRGQQVTLSCSPISGHRSVSWYQQTPGQGLQFLFEYFSETQRNKGNFPGRFSGRQFSNSRSEMNVSTLELGDSALYLCASSSPRDFYNEQFFGPGTRLTVL.

This clone was seen only a few times. The rearrangement uses TRBV13 and TRBJ1-3, with no clear D. CDR1 PRHDT and CDR2 FYEKMQ come from the germline V gene (reference sequence). V lost 2 bases and J lost 4, with 3 bases in between. The CDR3 contains 12 residues. The chain's CDR3 is CASSLFGNTIYF. CDR3 sequence (DNA): TGTGCCAGCAGCTTATTCGGAAACACCATATATTTT.

The rearrangement joins TRBV28 to TRBJ2-7; D gene ambiguous. CDR1 is MDHEN, CDR2 SYDVKM, per germline. Deletions cut 8 bases from V and 2 bases from J, with 10 bases between. The CDR3 length is 12 residues. CDR3 bases: TGTGCCAGCGGTGGGATTACCTACGAGCAGTACTTC. Encoded protein: CASGGITYEQYF.

The rearrangement uses TRBV7-3 and TRBJ2-1; 8 nucleotides line up with TRBD2. In germline, CDR1 is SGHTA, CDR2 FQGTGA. CDR3 length: 15 residues. The V and J ends lost 5 bases and 5 bases, in that order; junction bases with no gene match: 8. DNA of the CDR3: TGTGCCAGCAGCCCTTTAGCGGGACTACACAATGAGCAGTTCTTC. It is translated as CASSPLAGLHNEQFF.

The chain has TRBV5-1 and TRBJ1-4, with 7 bases that match TRBD1. This CDR3 comprises 14 residues. Germline CDR1 is SGHRS and CDR2 is YFSETQ. The trim removed 3 bases at V and 6 bases at J, leaving 5 bases unmatched. In nucleotides, the CDR3 is TGCGCCAGCAGCTCCGGCAGGGGGGATGAAAAACTGTTTTTT. Translated, it gives CASSSGRGDEKLFF.

The chain uses TRBV28 and TRBJ2-3, with D possibly TRBD2 on 5 matching bases. The CDR3 loop spans 14 amino acids. Per germline, CDR1 MDHEN and CDR2 SYDVKM. The ends were cut back, 6 bases at V and 5 bases at J, with 15 bases in the middle. The CDR3 DNA reads TGTGCCAGCAGCTTAGGGAGCGATAGAGATACGCAGTATTTT. Encoded protein: CASSLGSDRDTQYF.

This clone came up once. This chain connects TRBV28 to TRBJ1-5; D possibly corresponds to TRBD1 (5 bases). In germline, CDR1 is MDHEN, CDR2 SYDVKM. The V and J ends lost 5 bases and 1 base respectively, with 18 bases between them. This CDR3 is built from 17 residues. The CDR3 nucleotides read TGTGCCAGCAGTCCCCTGGACACGTCGGAGAGCAATCAGCCCCAGCATTTT. As protein: CASSPLDTSESNQPQHF.

The chain carries TRBV2 and TRBJ2-7; perhaps TRBD1 as D (6 bases). Deletions cut 5 bases from V and 3 bases from J, with 8 bases between. The germline CDR1 and CDR2 sequences are SNHLY and FYNNEI. The CDR3 contains 12 residues. The CDR3 DNA follows: TGTGCCAGCAGTTCACAGGGCTACGAGCAGTACTTC. Its translation: CASSSQGYEQYF.

The chain couples TRBV25-1 to TRBJ2-7; D is perhaps TRBD2 (6 bases). Trimming cost V 5 bases and J 1 base, with 21 bases left between them. Germline V gene data show CDR1 as MGHDK and CDR2 as SYGVNS. There are 17 residues in the CDR3. In nucleotides, the CDR3 is TGTGCCAGCAGTCCTCTAGGTGGAGGGCCAGGATCCTACGAGCAGTACTTC. Encoded protein: CASSPLGGGPGSYEQYF.

This chain connects TRBV10-3 to TRBJ1-5; D may be TRBD1 (5 bases). V was clipped by 8 bases and J by 2 bases, with 10 bases between them. This CDR3 has 13 amino acids. Germline V CDR1 and CDR2: ENHRY, SYGVKD. CDR3 sequence: CAIAWGGNQPQHF. CDR3 nucleotides: TGTGCCATCGCGTGGGGGGGCAATCAGCCCCAGCATTTT.

The table lists this clone with a count of one. The chain couples TRBV5-1 to TRBJ2-2; the D gene could be TRBD1 or TRBD2 (5 bases each). V shed 0 bases and J shed 3 bases, with 9 bases lying between them. Germline V lookup: CDR1 SGHRS, CDR2 YFSETQ. CDR3 length: 15 amino acids. The CDR3 DNA follows: TGCGCCAGCAGCTTGGGAGGGGCACACACCGGGGAGCTGTTTTTT. Translated: CASSLGGAHTGELFF.

The V gene is TRBV19, the J gene TRBJ2-1; 11 bases fit TRBD2. The J segment lost 10 bases and the V segment lost 3 bases, leaving 5 bases of the junction unmatched. Germline V CDR1 and CDR2: LNHDA, SQIVND (reference sequence). This CDR3 region has 14 residues. This chain's CDR3 is CASSMTSGIWEQFF. CDR3 DNA: TGTGCCAGTAGTATGACTAGCGGGATATGGGAGCAGTTCTTC.

This chain connects TRBV2 to TRBJ1-1; 9 nucleotides agree with TRBD1. The CDR3 runs to 13 residues. Per germline, CDR1 SNHLY and CDR2 FYNNEI. V gave up 9 bases and J gave up 3 bases; unmatched junction bases: 5. The CDR3 region is CARNRDRDTEAFF. The CDR3 DNA reads as TGTGCCAGAAACCGGGACAGGGACACTGAAGCTTTCTTT.

The chain carries TRBV6-1 and TRBJ2-4; 7 bases align to TRBD2. This CDR3 comprises 13 residues. V trimming: 8 bases; J trimming: 0 bases; junction bases outside the gene matches: 1. Germline V gene sequence: CDR1 MNHNS, CDR2 SASEGT. CDR3 protein: CASGTIAKNIQYF. CDR3 DNA sequence: TGTGCCAGCGGGACTATAGCCAAAAACATTCAGTACTTC.

This clone is a singleton in its sample. The chain carries TRBV10-1 and TRBJ1-1; no firm D call. The V and J ends lost 8 bases and 1 base respectively, with 14 bases between them. This CDR3 has 14 residues. CDR1 WNHNN and CDR2 SYGVQD come from the germline V gene (reference sequence). The DNA of the CDR3 is TGCGCCAGCCGGGTTTCCCCGGAGAACACTGAAGCTTTCTTT. Its protein product is CASRVSPENTEAFF.

The J gene is TRBJ2-3, the V gene TRBV7-2; 9 bases are a match to TRBD2. V trimming: 7 bases; J trimming: 7 bases; junction bases outside the gene matches: 15. Germline values: CDR1 SGHTA, CDR2 FQGNSA. The CDR3 sequence is 16 residues long. CDR3 in amino acids: CASTLDSGRWGNTQYF. CDR3 bases: TGTGCCAGCACCCTAGACAGCGGGAGGTGGGGGAATACGCAGTATTTT.